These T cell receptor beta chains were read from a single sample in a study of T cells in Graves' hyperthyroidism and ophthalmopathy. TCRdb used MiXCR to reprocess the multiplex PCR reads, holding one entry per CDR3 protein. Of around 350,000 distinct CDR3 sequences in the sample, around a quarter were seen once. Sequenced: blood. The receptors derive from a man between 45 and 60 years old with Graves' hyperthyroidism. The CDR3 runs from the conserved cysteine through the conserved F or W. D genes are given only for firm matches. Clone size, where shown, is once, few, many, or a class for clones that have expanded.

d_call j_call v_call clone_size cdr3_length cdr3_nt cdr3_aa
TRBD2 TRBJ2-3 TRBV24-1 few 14 TGTGCCACCACTAGCGGGAGGGCCACAGATACGCAGTATTTT CATTSGRATDTQYF
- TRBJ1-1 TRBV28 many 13 TGTGCCAGCAGTCTGGGGGGGAACACTGAAGCTTTCTTT CASSLGGNTEAFF
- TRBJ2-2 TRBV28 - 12 TGTGCCAGCAGTCGACTAACCGGGGAGCTGTTTTTT CASSRLTGELFF
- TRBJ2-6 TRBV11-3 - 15 TGTGCCAGCAGCTTATTTAACGGTGGGGCCAACGTCCTGACTTTC CASSLFNGGANVLTF
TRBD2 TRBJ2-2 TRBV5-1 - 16 TGCGCCAGCAGCTTGGGACTAGCGGCCAAAACCGGGGAGCTGTTTTTT CASSLGLAAKTGELFF
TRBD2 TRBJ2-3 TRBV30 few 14 TGTGCCTGGAGTGGAGCGGGAGGAAGAGATACGCAGTATTTT CAWSGAGGRDTQYF
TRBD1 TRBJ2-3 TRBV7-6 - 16 TGTGCCAGCAGCTTAGGATCGGGACAGGGCACAGATACGCAGTATTTT CASSLGSGQGTDTQYF
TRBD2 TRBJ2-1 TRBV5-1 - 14 TGCGCCAGCAGTCCAATAGCGGGAGGGAATGAGCAGTTCTTC CASSPIAGGNEQFF
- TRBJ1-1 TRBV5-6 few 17 TGTGCCAGCAGCTTGGGGATCTACAGAAGTACGAACACTGAAGCTTTCTTT CASSLGIYRSTNTEAFF
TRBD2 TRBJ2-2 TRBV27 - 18 TGTGCCAGCAGTTTAGGACTAGCGGGCCTCTTGAACACCGGGGAGCTGTTTTTT CASSLGLAGLLNTGELFF
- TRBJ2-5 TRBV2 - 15 TGTGCCAGCAGCCTTGATCGAGGGGGGCGAGAGACCCAGTACTTC CASSLDRGGRETQYF
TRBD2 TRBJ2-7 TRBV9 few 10 TGTGCCGGGACTAGGAAAGAGCAGTACTTC CAGTRKEQYF
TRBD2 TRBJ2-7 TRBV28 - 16 TGTGCCAGCAGTTTGGGGGGAGCGGGAGGGCCTCGAGAGCAGTACTTC CASSLGGAGGPREQYF
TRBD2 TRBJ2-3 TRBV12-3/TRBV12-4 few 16 TGTGCCAGCAGCCTAAGCGGGAGCGGGAGGACAGATACGCAGTATTTT CASSLSGSGRTDTQYF
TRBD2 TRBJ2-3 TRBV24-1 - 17 TGTGCCACCAGTGACCCAAACTCTAGCGGGGGCACAGATACGCAGTATTTT CATSDPNSSGGTDTQYF
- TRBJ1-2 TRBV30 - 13 TGTGCCTGGGGGGACACCTTTACGCGTGGCTACACCTTC CAWGDTFTRGYTF
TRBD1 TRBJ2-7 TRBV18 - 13 TGTGCCAGCTCACCGGGACAGGGGGGCGAGCAGTACTTC CASSPGQGGEQYF
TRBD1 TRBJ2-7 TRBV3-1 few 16 TGTGCCAGCAGCCAAGATTTCGGGACAGGGGTCTACGAGCAGTACTTC CASSQDFGTGVYEQYF
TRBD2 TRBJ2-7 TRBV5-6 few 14 TGTGCCAGCAGCTTTAGCCCAAGCGGGAACGAGCAGTACTTC CASSFSPSGNEQYF
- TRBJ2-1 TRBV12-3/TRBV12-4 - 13 TGTGCCAGCAGTTCTTTTGACTTCAAGGAGCAGTTCTTC CASSSFDFKEQFF
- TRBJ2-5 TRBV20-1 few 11 TGCAGTGTGTTAGCAGAAGAGACCCAGTACTTC CSVLAEETQYF
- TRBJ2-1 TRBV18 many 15 TGTGCCAGCCGCGGGCAGGGGGAGGCTTTCAATGAGCAGTTCTTC CASRGQGEAFNEQFF
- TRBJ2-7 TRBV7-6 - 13 TGTGCCAGCAGCTCCCGAAGGGACTACGAGCAGTACTTC CASSSRRDYEQYF
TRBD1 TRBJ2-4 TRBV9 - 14 TGTGCCAGCAGCGCACCGGACAGGGAAGACATTCAGTACTTC CASSAPDREDIQYF
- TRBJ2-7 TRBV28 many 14 TGTGCCAGCAGCCTACCGAGGGGGTTCTACGAGCAGTACTTC CASSLPRGFYEQYF
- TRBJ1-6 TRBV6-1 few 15 TGTGCCAGCAGTGAAGGCCCTCTCGCCAGGGAATCCCTCCACTTT CASSEGPLARESLHF
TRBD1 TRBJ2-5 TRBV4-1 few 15 TGCGCCAGCGCTACCGGGACAGGGGGCCAAGAGACCCAGTACTTC CASATGTGGQETQYF
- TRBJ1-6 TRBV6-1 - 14 TGTGCCAGCAGTGAAGTGGTAGCTTGGTCACCCCTCCACTTT CASSEVVAWSPLHF
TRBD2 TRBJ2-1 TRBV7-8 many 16 TGTGCCAGCAGCCCCGGAGCCGGGACTAGCTACAATGAGCAGTTCTTC CASSPGAGTSYNEQFF
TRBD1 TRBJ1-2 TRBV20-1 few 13 TGCAGTGCTGAGGGGACAGGAGAGTATGGCTACACCTTC CSAEGTGEYGYTF
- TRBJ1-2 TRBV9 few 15 TGTGCCAGCAGCGTAAACCAGGGAGGCAACTATGGCTACACCTTC CASSVNQGGNYGYTF
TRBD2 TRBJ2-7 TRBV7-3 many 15 TGTGCCAGCAGCTTAAACGGGGGGAGCTCCTACGAGCAGTACTTC CASSLNGGSSYEQYF
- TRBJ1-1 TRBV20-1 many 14 TGCAGTGCTACGGGGGCTATGGGGCACACTGAAGCTTTCTTT CSATGAMGHTEAFF
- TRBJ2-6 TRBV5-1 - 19 TGCGCCAGCAGCTTGGCAACCGGGACAACCAACTCTGGGGCCAACGTCCTGACTTTC CASSLATGTTNSGANVLTF
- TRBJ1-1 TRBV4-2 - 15 TGTGCCAGCAGCCAAGATAATCGGGGAAACACTGAAGCTTTCTTT CASSQDNRGNTEAFF
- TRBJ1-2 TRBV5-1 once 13 TGCGCCAGCAGCTTGAACCAGGGGTACGGCTACACCTTC CASSLNQGYGYTF
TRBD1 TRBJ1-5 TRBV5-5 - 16 TGTGCCAGCAGCTTGGAAACGGGACAGGGGAATCAGCGCCAGCATTTT CASSLETGQGNQRQHF
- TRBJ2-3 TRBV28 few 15 TGTGCCAGCAGTACCAGGGAAGGGGGCACAGATACGCAGTATTTT CASSTREGGTDTQYF
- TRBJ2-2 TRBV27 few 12 TGTGCCAGCAGTTCTGACACCGGGGAGCTGTTTTTT CASSSDTGELFF
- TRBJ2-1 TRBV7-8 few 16 TGTGCCAGCAGCCCCTACCCGGGCCAGGGTCTGGATGAGCAGTTCTTC CASSPYPGQGLDEQFF
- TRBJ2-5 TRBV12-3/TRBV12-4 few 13 TGTGCCAGCAGTTTCGGCCGCCAGGGGACCCAGTACTTC CASSFGRQGTQYF
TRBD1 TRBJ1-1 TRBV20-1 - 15 TGCAGTGCTAGAGTTTCAGGGACAGGGTTCACTGAAGCTTTCTTT CSARVSGTGFTEAFF
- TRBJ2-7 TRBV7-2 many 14 TGTGCCAGCAGCTTAGGGCCTAGGACCTACGAGCAGTACTTC CASSLGPRTYEQYF
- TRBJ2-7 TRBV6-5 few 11 TGTGCCAGCAGTTACGGCACGGGGCAGTACTTC CASSYGTGQYF
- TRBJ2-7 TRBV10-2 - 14 TGCGCCAGCAGGCCGGCTGGGGAAGTCTACGAGCAGTACTTC CASRPAGEVYEQYF